Below, 24 T cell receptor beta chains from the same sample are listed, as sequenced in a study of T cells in Graves' hyperthyroidism and ophthalmopathy. TCR beta CDR3 regions were amplified from RNA. When the TCR CDR3 underwent first-round RT-PCR, the HTBI primer set was used. Using its own MiXCR run on the multiplex PCR reads, TCRdb lists one record per CDR3 protein. Here the sample spans 490,000 or so distinct CDR3 sequences, about 15% being singletons. Sequencing was done on a sample of blood. These receptors came from a woman aged 25 to 39 with Graves' ophthalmopathy.

There are a few counts of this clonotype. The CDR3: CASRVRGAEETQYF. The CDR3 coding sequence is TGCGCCAGCCGAGTCAGGGGGGCTGAGGAGACCCAGTACTTC. The rearrangement links TRBV5-1 to TRBJ2-5, with a weak D call TRBD1 (7 bases). The CDR3 loop spans 14 amino acids. Germline assignment: CDR1 SGHRS and CDR2 YFSETQ. Trimming shortened V by 7 bases and J by 5 bases, and 18 bases separated the two germline ends. Full variable domain (rest looked up from reference TRBV5-1 and TRBJ2-5): KAGVTQTPRYLIKTRGQQVTLSCSPISGHRSVSWYQQTPGQGLQFLFEYFSETQRNKGNFPGRFSGRQFSNSRSEMNVSTLELGDSALYLCASRVRGAEETQYFGPGTRLLVL.

This clonotype was detected only a few times. The V call is TRBV6-2 or TRBV6-3, the J call TRBJ1-1, with unresolved D. CDR3 length equals 15 residues. V lost 6 bases to trimming and J lost 0 bases, with 14 bases between them. Germline V gene data show CDR1 as MNHEY and CDR2 as SVGEGT. CDR3 amino acids: CASSFFEILNTEAFF. The CDR3 coding sequence is TGTGCCAGCAGCTTCTTCGAAATTTTGAACACTGAAGCTTTCTTT.

This clonotype was detected ten times or more. The chain combines TRBV28 with TRBJ1-6, with D perhaps TRBD1 (6 bases). The V gene's germline CDR1 is MDHEN and CDR2 SYDVKM. The CDR3 contains 16 residues. V gave up 3 bases and J gave up 2 bases, with 11 bases separating them. The CDR3: CASSFPGATYNSPLHF. The CDR3 bases are TGTGCCAGCAGTTTCCCGGGGGCGACCTATAATTCACCCCTCCACTTT.

This clonotype was picked up many times. The chain has TRBV12-3 or TRBV12-4 and TRBJ2-5, with D perhaps given as TRBD1 or TRBD2 (5 bases each). This CDR3 comprises 14 residues. Deletions cut 4 bases from V and 3 bases from J, with 12 bases between. CDR3 sequence: CASSSLGTEETQYF. In DNA form, the CDR3 reads TGTGCCAGCAGTTCCCTTGGGACGGAAGAGACCCAGTACTTC.

The CDR3 coding sequence is TGCAGTGCTAGAAAGAGGGGCGAAGAGACCCAGTACTTC. This gives the protein CSARKRGEETQYF. The chain is built from TRBV20-1 and TRBJ2-5; either TRBD1 or TRBD2 may supply D (5 bases each). Trimming removed 2 bases from V and 3 bases from J, with 10 bases in between. Looked up from germline, CDR1 is DFQATT and CDR2 is SNEGSKA (reference sequence). This CDR3 spans 13 amino acids.

This clonotype showed up many times. The chain links TRBV27 to TRBJ2-7; tentative D call: TRBD1 (6 bases). Germline assignment: CDR1 MNHEY and CDR2 SMNVEV (reference sequence). V was pared by 5 bases and J by 6 bases, with 20 bases between. The CDR3 extends over 15 amino acids. The CDR3 is CASSPLQTGMVEQYF. The CDR3 bases are TGTGCCAGCAGTCCCCTCCAAACAGGGATGGTCGAGCAGTACTTC.

The chain joins TRBV6-4 to TRBJ2-1; no clear D. The V gene lost 4 bases and the J gene lost 5 bases, with 15 bases spanning the gap. The CDR3 is 15 residues long. Germline lookup yields CDR1 MRHNA and CDR2 SNTAGT. The CDR3 reads CASSGDGSPDNEQFF. CDR3 in DNA: TGTGCCAGCAGTGGCGATGGCAGCCCGGACAATGAGCAGTTCTTC.

This chain connects TRBV10-3 to TRBJ2-1; 7 bases match TRBD2. V shed 10 bases, J shed 5 bases, and the junction held 11 bases outside the gene matches. The germline gives CDR1 ENHRY, CDR2 SYGVKD. The length of the CDR3 is 14 residues. DNA of the CDR3: TGTGCCACTTACCGGGAGGTGGACGACAATGAGCAGTTCTTC. Amino acids: CATYREVDDNEQFF.

V gene TRBV28 combines with J gene TRBJ1-5, with TRBD1 matching over 8 bases. This CDR3 comprises 16 residues. V shed 0 bases and J 6 bases; nucleotides not matched to a gene: 7. Germline assignment: CDR1 MDHEN and CDR2 SYDVKM. The CDR3 here is CASSLWQGAGGQPQHF. CDR3 bases: TGTGCCAGCAGTTTATGGCAGGGGGCCGGTGGTCAGCCCCAGCATTTT.

At least ten counts were recorded for this clonotype. This rearrangement joins TRBV3-1 to TRBJ2-3; 11 bases fit TRBD2. Per the germline V gene, CDR1 is LGHDT and CDR2 is YNNKEL (reference sequence). The CDR3 runs to 15 residues. Trimming cost V 1 base and J 7 bases; bases outside gene matches: 4. CDR3 bases: TGTGCCAGCAGCCAAGGAGCTAGCGGGAGGAATACGCAGTATTTT. As protein: CASSQGASGRNTQYF.

This clonotype showed up many times. The chain has TRBV29-1 and TRBJ2-1, with a tentative D call TRBD1 (5 bases). The CDR3 runs to 14 residues. CDR1 is SQVTM and CDR2 is ANQGSEA in the germline V gene. V gave up 5 bases and J gave up 3 bases, with 14 bases separating them. The CDR3 DNA sequence: TGCAGCGTTTGGGGCAGGGCAAGCTACAATGAGCAGTTCTTC. Translation gives CSVWGRASYNEQFF.

This clonotype was recorded at least ten times. The chain combines TRBV9 with TRBJ2-5; possibly TRBD1 for D (5 bases). Trimming stripped 0 bases from V and 1 base from J, with 13 bases between. CDR1 is SGDLS, CDR2 YYNGEE, per germline. There are 16 residues in the CDR3. The CDR3 spells CASSVADTRIQETQYF. In DNA form, the CDR3 reads TGTGCCAGCAGCGTAGCGGACACAAGGATCCAAGAGACCCAGTACTTC.

This clonotype was seen more than once but under ten times. V usage is TRBV28 and J usage is TRBJ1-5, with D possibly TRBD1 on 5 matching bases. The germline CDR1 and CDR2 sequences are MDHEN and SYDVKM. V was pared by 4 bases and J by 5 bases, with 9 bases between. CDR3 length equals 13 residues. CDR3 protein: CASSSSRDQPQHF. CDR3 coding DNA: TGTGCCAGCAGTTCGTCCAGGGATCAGCCCCAGCATTTT.

This clonotype was counted many times. V usage is TRBV28 and J usage is TRBJ1-1, with 7 nucleotides matching TRBD1. V was clipped by 5 bases and J by 11 bases; unmatched bases: 11. CDR1 is MDHEN, CDR2 SYDVKM, per germline. This CDR3 is built from 13 residues. The CDR3 nucleotides are TGTGCCAGCAGTCTAATTATCGACAGGGTCGCTTTCTTT. It is translated as CASSLIIDRVAFF.

This clonotype was counted at least ten times. V and J are TRBV4-3 and TRBJ1-6; 8 bases are shared with TRBD1. V lost 0 bases, J lost 9 bases, and 1 base stayed unmatched. The CDR3 is made up of 14 amino acids. In germline, CDR1 is LGHNA, CDR2 YSLEER. CDR3 in amino acids: CASSQDRGRSPLHF. CDR3 in DNA: TGCGCCAGCAGCCAAGACAGGGGGCGTTCACCCCTCCACTTT.

This clonotype was counted ten times or more. The chain carries TRBV28 and TRBJ2-7; TRBD2 matches 11 bases. Germline V gives CDR1 MDHEN, CDR2 SYDVKM. This CDR3 has 16 amino acids. Germline trimming cut 2 bases from V and 3 bases from J; bases unmatched to any gene: 6. The CDR3 is CASSLRLAGGGYEQYF. For the CDR3, the DNA is TGTGCCAGCAGTTTACGGCTAGCGGGAGGAGGCTACGAGCAGTACTTC.

This clonotype was found many times. The V and J genes are TRBV28 and TRBJ2-7; the match to TRBD1 covers 7 bases. The CDR3 consists of 16 residues. J was trimmed by 2 bases and V by 5 bases; bases with no gene match: 12. Germline lookup yields CDR1 MDHEN and CDR2 SYDVKM. The CDR3 spells CASSRGWGQNTYEQYF. The CDR3, as DNA: TGTGCCAGCAGTCGAGGGTGGGGACAGAATACCTACGAGCAGTACTTC.

The rearrangement joins TRBV6-1 to TRBJ1-6; D not certain. Trimming shortened V by 8 bases and J by 13 bases, and 18 bases separated the two germline ends. The CDR3 has 13 amino acids. Germline CDR1 and CDR2: MNHNS and SASEGT. The CDR3 DNA is TGTGCCAGCGGGGATGACCGTACGTGGCCCCTCCACTTT. Amino acids: CASGDDRTWPLHF.

This clonotype was picked up a small number of times. The junction differs from germline at one of its ends, possibly a read error. This chain uses TRBV4-1 with TRBJ1-1; TRBD1 might be the D (5 bases). The CDR3 totals 16 residues. Germline CDR1 is MGHRA and CDR2 is YSYEKL. This CDR3 reads CASSQGRGAVNTEASF. The CDR3 nucleotides are TGCGCCAGCAGCCAAGGAAGGGGTGCGGTGAACACTGAAGCTTCCTTT.

This clonotype was counted ten times or more. The V gene is TRBV28, the J gene TRBJ1-6; TRBD1 aligns across 7 bases. Looked up from germline, CDR1 is MDHEN and CDR2 is SYDVKM. This CDR3 spans 15 amino acids. V was pared by 5 bases and J by 7 bases, with 8 bases of the junction left unmatched. The CDR3 loop reads CASSPQDRVNSPLHF. The CDR3 DNA sequence: TGTGCCAGCAGTCCGCAAGACAGGGTGAATTCACCCCTCCACTTT.

This clonotype was seen a handful of times. V gene TRBV3-1 combines with J gene TRBJ2-2; D gene unclear. V lost 3 bases and J lost 5, with 7 bases in between. Germline-derived CDR1 and CDR2 are LGHDT and YNNKEL (reference sequence). The CDR3 consists of 13 residues. CDR3 DNA: TGTGCCAGCAGCCATCTGCGGACCGGGGAGCTGTTTTTT. Its translation: CASSHLRTGELFF.

This rearrangement joins TRBV5-1 to TRBJ2-1, with D perhaps TRBD2 (6 bases). Germline CDR1 reads SGHRS; CDR2 reads YFSETQ. Trimming removed 1 base from V and 5 bases from J, with 19 bases in between. The CDR3 is 17 residues long. CDR3 sequence reads: CASSLYQAGQRNNEQFF. In DNA form, the CDR3 reads TGCGCCAGCAGCTTGTACCAAGCGGGCCAACGGAACAATGAGCAGTTCTTC. Drawing the rest from reference TRBV5-1 and TRBJ2-1, the complete variable domain is KAGVTQTPRYLIKTRGQQVTLSCSPISGHRSVSWYQQTPGQGLQFLFEYFSETQRNKGNFPGRFSGRQFSNSRSEMNVSTLELGDSALYLCASSLYQAGQRNNEQFFGPGTRLTVL.

This clonotype appeared many times. The rearrangement uses TRBV20-1 and TRBJ2-3; D may be TRBD2 (6 bases). V lost 3 bases, J lost 2 bases, and 12 bases lay in between. CDR1 DFQATT and CDR2 SNEGSKA come from the germline V gene (reference sequence). The CDR3 length is 14 residues. The CDR3 nucleotides are TGCAGTGCTAGTCCGGGACTGGACACAGATACGCAGTATTTT. It encodes CSASPGLDTDTQYF.

Ten or more counts support this clonotype. The V and J genes are TRBV3-1 and TRBJ2-5; D is unresolved. The CDR3 runs to 12 residues. CDR1 LGHDT and CDR2 YNNKEL come from the germline V gene (reference sequence). V was clipped by 4 bases and J by 4 bases, with 7 bases between them. Here the CDR3 reads CASSRFGETQYF. CDR3 nucleotides: TGTGCCAGCAGCCGCTTCGGAGAGACCCAGTACTTC.